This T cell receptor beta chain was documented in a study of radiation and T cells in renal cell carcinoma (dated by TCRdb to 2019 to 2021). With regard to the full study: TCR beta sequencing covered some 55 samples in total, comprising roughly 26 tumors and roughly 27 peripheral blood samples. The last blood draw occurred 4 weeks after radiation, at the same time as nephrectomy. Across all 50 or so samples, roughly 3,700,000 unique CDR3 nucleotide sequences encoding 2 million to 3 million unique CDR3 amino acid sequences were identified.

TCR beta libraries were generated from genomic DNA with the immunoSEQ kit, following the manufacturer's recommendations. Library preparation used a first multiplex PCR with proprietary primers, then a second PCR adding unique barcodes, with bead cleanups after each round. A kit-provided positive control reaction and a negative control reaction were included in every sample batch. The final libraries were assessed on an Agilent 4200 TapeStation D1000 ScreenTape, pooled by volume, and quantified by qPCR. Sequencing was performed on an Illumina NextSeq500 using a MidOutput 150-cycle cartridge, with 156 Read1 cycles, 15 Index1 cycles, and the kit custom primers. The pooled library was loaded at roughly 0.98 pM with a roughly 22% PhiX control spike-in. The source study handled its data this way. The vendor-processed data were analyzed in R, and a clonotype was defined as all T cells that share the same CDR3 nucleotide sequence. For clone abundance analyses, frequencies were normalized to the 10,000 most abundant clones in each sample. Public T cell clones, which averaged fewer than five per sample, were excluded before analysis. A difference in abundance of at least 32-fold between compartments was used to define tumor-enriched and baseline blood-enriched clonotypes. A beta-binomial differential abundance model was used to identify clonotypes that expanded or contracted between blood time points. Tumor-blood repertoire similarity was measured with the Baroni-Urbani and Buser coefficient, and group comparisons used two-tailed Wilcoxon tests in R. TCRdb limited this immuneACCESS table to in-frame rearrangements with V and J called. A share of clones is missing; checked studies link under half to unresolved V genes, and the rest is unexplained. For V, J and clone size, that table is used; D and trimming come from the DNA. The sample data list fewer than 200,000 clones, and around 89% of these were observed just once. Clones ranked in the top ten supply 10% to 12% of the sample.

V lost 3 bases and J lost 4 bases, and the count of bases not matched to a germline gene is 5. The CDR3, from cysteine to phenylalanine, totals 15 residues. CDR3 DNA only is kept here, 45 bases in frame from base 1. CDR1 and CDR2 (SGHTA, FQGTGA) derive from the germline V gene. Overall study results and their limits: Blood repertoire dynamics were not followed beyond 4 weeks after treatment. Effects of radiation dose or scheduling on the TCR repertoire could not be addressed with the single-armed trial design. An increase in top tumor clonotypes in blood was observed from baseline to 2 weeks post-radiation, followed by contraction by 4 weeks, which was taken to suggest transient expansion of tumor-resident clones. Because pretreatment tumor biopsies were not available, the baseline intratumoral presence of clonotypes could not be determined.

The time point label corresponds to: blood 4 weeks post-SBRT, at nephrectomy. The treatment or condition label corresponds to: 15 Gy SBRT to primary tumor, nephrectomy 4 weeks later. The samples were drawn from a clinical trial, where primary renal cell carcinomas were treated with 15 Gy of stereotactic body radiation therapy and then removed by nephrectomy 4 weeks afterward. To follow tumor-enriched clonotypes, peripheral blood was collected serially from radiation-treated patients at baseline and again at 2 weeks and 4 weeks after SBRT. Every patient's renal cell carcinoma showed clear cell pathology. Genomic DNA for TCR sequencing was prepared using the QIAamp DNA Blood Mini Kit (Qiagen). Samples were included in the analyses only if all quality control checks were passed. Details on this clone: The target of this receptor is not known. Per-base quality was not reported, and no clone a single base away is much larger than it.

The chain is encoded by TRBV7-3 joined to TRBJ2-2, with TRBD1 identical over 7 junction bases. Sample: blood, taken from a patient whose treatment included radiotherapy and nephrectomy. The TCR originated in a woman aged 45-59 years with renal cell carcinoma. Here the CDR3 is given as CASSFTGVGTGELFF. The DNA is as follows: TGTGCCAGCAGCTTTACAGGGGTGGGCACCGGGGAGCTGTTTTTT. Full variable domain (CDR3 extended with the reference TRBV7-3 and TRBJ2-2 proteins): GAGVSQTPSNKVTEKGKYVELRCDPISGHTALYWYRQSLGQGPEFLIYFQGTGAADDSGLPNDRFFAVRPEGSVSTLKIQRTERGDSAVYLCASSFTGVGTGELFFGEGSRLTVL.